Sequencing of this T cell receptor beta chain was carried out in a study of shared clonotypes between healthy human individuals. Donors comprised only Caucasian adults living in Nashville, Tennessee. This table comes from immunoSEQ multiplex PCR, and its TCRdb copy is limited to in-frame clones, with some not included. The sample has roughly 2.5 million clones, approximately 92% seen once. From germline, CDR1 is SGHVS and CDR2 FQNEAQ. This CDR3 is built from 16 residues. Trimming took off 3 bases at V and 1 base at J, with 12 bases between the two ends. This receptor was obtained from a man between 18 and 29 years old in good health. V gene TRBV7-8 combines with J gene TRBJ2-2, with no clear D. Material: naive CD4+ T cells sorted from blood. Stated subset: CD45RA+ positively selected. DNA for the CDR3: TGTGCCAGCAGCTTGCGCGTGGCCGAGAACACCGGGGAGCTGTTTTTT. As protein: CASSLRVAENTGELFF. Drawing the rest from reference TRBV7-8 and TRBJ2-2, the complete variable domain is GAGVSQSPRYKVAKRGQDVALRCDPISGHVSLFWYQQALGQGPEFLTYFQNEAQLDKSGLPSDRFFAERPEGSVSTLKIQRTQQEDSAVYLCASSLRVAENTGELFFGEGSRLTVL.